This entry lists 9 T cell receptor beta chains sequenced from one sample in a study of cytomegalovirus exposure and HLA in healthy donors. PCR involved 60 Vbeta and 13 Jbeta primers. Using immunoSEQ multiplex PCR, the repertoire was profiled, and TCRdb retains in-frame clones only, with some absent. The specimen's table records tens of thousands of clones. Material: PBMCs. Source of these receptors: a woman in her thirties or forties in good health and CMV-seropositive.

The chain joins TRBV7-2 to TRBJ1-3; D is unclear. V lost 5 bases to trimming and J lost 0 bases, with 8 bases between them. Per germline, CDR1 SGHTA and CDR2 FQGNSA. CDR3 length: 14 residues. The CDR3 reads CASSPTSSGNTIYF. In DNA form, the CDR3 reads TGTGCCAGCAGCCCCACAAGCTCTGGAAACACCATATATTTT.

The chain is built from TRBV5-6 and TRBJ2-1, with 9 bases matching TRBD1. V trimming: 0 bases; J trimming: 4 bases; junction bases outside the gene matches: 2. The CDR3 length is 15 residues. The germline V gene encodes CDR1 SGHDT and CDR2 YYEEEE. The CDR3 bases are TGTGCCAGCAGCTTGGGGGACAGGGAGTACAATGAGCAGTTCTTC. It is translated as CASSLGDREYNEQFF. Full variable domain (remainder filled in from reference TRBV5-6 and TRBJ2-1): DAGVTQSPTHLIKTRGQQVTLRCSPKSGHDTVSWYQQALGQGPQFIFQYYEEEERQRGNFPDRFSGHQFPNYSSELNVNALLLGDSALYLCASSLGDREYNEQFFGPGTRLTVL.

The V call is TRBV5-1, the J call TRBJ1-2; TRBD1 might be the D (6 bases). V was cut by 0 bases and J by 6 bases, with 15 bases left in between. This CDR3 spans 15 amino acids. CDR1 and CDR2 from the germline V gene are SGHRS and YFSETQ. The chain's CDR3 is CASSLAVGGADGYTF. The CDR3 bases are TGCGCCAGCAGCTTGGCTGTTGGGGGGGCGGATGGCTACACCTTC.

The rearrangement links TRBV5-1 to TRBJ1-4; D unclear. Germline lookup yields CDR1 SGHRS and CDR2 YFSETQ. The CDR3 sequence is 14 residues long. V was shortened by 0 bases and J by 5 bases, with 8 bases between the two germline ends. In nucleotides, the CDR3 is TGCGCCAGCAGCTTGGGGGCGCAGAATGAAAAACTGTTTTTT. This codes for CASSLGAQNEKLFF.

This chain links TRBV7-3 with TRBJ2-1; 7 bases map to TRBD2. This CDR3 contains 15 residues. V lost 2 bases to trimming and J lost 8 bases; unmatched junction nucleotides: 9. CDR1 and CDR2 from the germline V gene are SGHTA and FQGTGA. CDR3 protein: CASSLQGGSIDEQFF. Here the CDR3 DNA reads TGTGCCAGCAGCTTACAGGGCGGGAGTATTGATGAGCAGTTCTTC.

With respect to this clone: Other DNA variants within this sample encode the same CDR3. The chain recombines TRBV28 with TRBJ1-2; 11 bases map to TRBD1. CDR1 MDHEN and CDR2 SYDVKM come from the germline V gene. Unmatched junction bases numbered 2, after V lost 4 bases and J lost 4 bases. The CDR3 contains 14 residues. The CDR3 spells CASSSGQGAYGYTF. CDR3 coding DNA: TGTGCCAGCAGTTCTGGACAGGGGGCCTATGGCTACACCTTC.

The V gene is TRBV27, the J gene TRBJ1-1; no definite D call. The CDR3 totals 15 residues. Per germline, CDR1 MNHEY and CDR2 SMNVEV (reference sequence). Trimming left V 0 bases short and J 0 bases short, with 8 bases between. CDR3 protein: CASSLSGNMNTEAFF. DNA for the CDR3: TGTGCCAGCAGTTTATCGGGCAACATGAACACTGAAGCTTTCTTT.

The chain combines TRBV5-1 with TRBJ2-7, with 8 bases aligning to TRBD1. Germline-derived CDR1 and CDR2 are SGHRS and YFSETQ. V trimming: 0 bases; J trimming: 1 base; junction bases outside the gene matches: 0. This CDR3 comprises 14 residues. CDR3 in DNA: TGCGCCAGCAGCTTGGGGGACAGGTCCTACGAGCAGTACTTC. Translating it yields CASSLGDRSYEQYF.

The chain is built from TRBV7-9 and TRBJ1-4; D is uncertain. Germline CDR1 SEHNR, CDR2 FQNEAQ (reference sequence). The V end was cut by 4 bases, the J end by 0 bases, with 12 bases between. This CDR3 has 16 amino acids. The DNA for the CDR3 is TGTGCCAGCAGCTACCAGCCAGGTGCAACTAATGAAAAACTGTTTTTT. Translated: CASSYQPGATNEKLFF.